The clone carrying this T cell receptor (beta chain) was recorded a few times. Both 60 Vbeta primers and 13 Jbeta primers went into the PCR. Clones were read by immunoSEQ multiplex PCR, and TCRdb kept only the in-frame ones, dropping some. In the table there are approximately 100,000 clones, about four fifths of which are singletons. This entry is derived from a study of cytomegalovirus exposure and HLA in healthy donors. The CDR3 is 13 residues long. Germline CDR1 and CDR2: SNHLY and FYNNEI. V shed 6 bases, J shed 7 bases, and the junction held 8 bases outside the gene matches. The receptor was derived from a man between 18 and 35 years old in good health and CMV-seropositive. The chain combines TRBV2 with TRBJ1-2; 7 bases line up with TRBD1. Sample: PBMCs. The chain's CDR3 is CASSGQDSFGYTF. For the CDR3, the DNA is TGTGCCAGCAGCGGACAGGATTCATTTGGCTACACCTTC.